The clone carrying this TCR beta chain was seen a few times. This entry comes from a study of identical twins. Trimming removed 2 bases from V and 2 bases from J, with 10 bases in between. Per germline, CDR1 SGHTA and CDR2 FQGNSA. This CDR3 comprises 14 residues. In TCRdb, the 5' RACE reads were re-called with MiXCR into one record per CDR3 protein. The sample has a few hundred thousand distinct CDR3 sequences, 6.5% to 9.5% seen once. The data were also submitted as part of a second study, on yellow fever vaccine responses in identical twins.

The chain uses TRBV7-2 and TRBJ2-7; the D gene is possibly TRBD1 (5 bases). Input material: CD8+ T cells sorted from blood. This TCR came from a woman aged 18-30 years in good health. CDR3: CASSLLPGTYEQYF. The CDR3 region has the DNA TGTGCCAGCAGCTTACTCCCAGGGACCTACGAGCAGTACTTC.